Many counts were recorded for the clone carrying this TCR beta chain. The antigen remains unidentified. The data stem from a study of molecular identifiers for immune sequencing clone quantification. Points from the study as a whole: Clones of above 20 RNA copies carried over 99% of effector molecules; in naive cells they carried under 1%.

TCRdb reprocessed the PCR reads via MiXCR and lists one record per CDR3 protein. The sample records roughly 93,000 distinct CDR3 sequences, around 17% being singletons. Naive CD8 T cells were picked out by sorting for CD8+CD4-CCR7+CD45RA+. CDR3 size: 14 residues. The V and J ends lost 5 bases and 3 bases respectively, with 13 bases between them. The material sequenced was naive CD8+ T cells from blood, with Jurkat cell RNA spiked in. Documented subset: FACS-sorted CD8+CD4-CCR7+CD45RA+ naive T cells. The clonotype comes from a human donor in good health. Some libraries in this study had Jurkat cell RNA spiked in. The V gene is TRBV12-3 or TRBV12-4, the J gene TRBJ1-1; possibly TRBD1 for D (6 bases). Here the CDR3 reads CASSIGGMDTEAFF. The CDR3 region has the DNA TGTGCCAGCAGTATAGGGGGTATGGACACTGAAGCTTTCTTT.